This T cell receptor beta chain was sequenced during a study of shared clonotypes between healthy human individuals. All donors were Caucasian adults living in Nashville, Tennessee. Measured with immunoSEQ multiplex PCR; TCRdb has only the in-frame clones, and not every one. The profile shows 2 million to 2.5 million clones, 85% to 95% of them singletons. Germline CDR1 reads MGHRA; CDR2 reads YSYEKL. V lost 3 bases, J lost 5 bases, and 6 bases stayed unmatched. The CDR3 is made up of 14 amino acids. The chain uses TRBV4-1 and TRBJ2-7, with TRBD1 identical over 8 bases. The receptor's source is a man aged 18 to 35 in good health. Some clones in this sample may be carry-over from other donors' samples. Sequencing was performed on naive CD4+ T cells from PBMCs. Subset given: CD45RA+ positively selected. The CDR3 sequence is CASSHQGASDEQYF. The CDR3 DNA sequence: TGCGCCAGCAGCCATCAGGGGGCCTCGGACGAGCAGTACTTC.